This T cell receptor beta chain was found in a study of blood T cells in healthy people across ages. Study-level results: A roughly linear fall in TCR beta diversity per million T cells was seen with increasing age.

The CDR3 is 14 amino acids. Looked up from germline, CDR1 is LGHDT and CDR2 is YNNKEL (reference sequence). Deletions cut 1 base from V and 6 bases from J, with 12 bases between. Combining a sample-barcoded 5' primer with a J-beta primer mix, a second PCR ran for about 7 to 11 cycles. MiXCR was run by TCRdb on the 5' RACE reads, yielding one entry per CDR3 protein. The data show about 720,000 distinct CDR3 sequences, 20% to 25% seen once. Concerning this clonotype: The antigen is unknown.

Healthy Russian Caucasian donors spanned ages about 6 to 100 years. Sequencing input: blood. This receptor was taken from a man between 65 and 85 years old in good health. The rearrangement links TRBV3-1 to TRBJ1-1, with D tentatively TRBD1 (6 bases). The CDR3 is CASSQAGDSPEAFF. The CDR3 DNA is TGTGCCAGCAGCCAAGCAGGGGATAGTCCTGAAGCTTTCTTT.